This TCR beta chain was identified during a study of blood T cell repertoires in COVID-19. Study-level background: Acute and convalescent COVID-19 specimens originated in the United States, Italy and Spain. PBMCs, B-cell-depleted T cells, or T cells provided the cDNA or gDNA that made up the material.

V was clipped by 6 bases and J by 1 base; unmatched bases: 6. The CDR3 is 15 residues long. Germline loops: CDR1 MNHNY, CDR2 SVGAGI (reference sequence). As handled by the study authors: Amplification with reference gene primers provided the estimates of nucleated cell counts. Libraries were prepared by immunoSEQ multiplex PCR; TCRdb keeps only in-frame clonotypes and omits some of them. V and J calls and clone size follow that table, whereas D and trimming were derived from the DNA. This table holds fewer than 250,000 clones, approximately 85% found once. The chain employs TRBV6-6 and TRBJ1-2; 9 bases map to TRBD1. This TCR derives from an older woman with acute or convalescent COVID-19. Specimen: peripheral blood. CDR3 DNA sequence: TGTGCCAGCAGGGGGGGACAGGGCGATAACTATGGCTACACCTTC. Its protein is CASRGGQGDNYGYTF.